This entry lists 17 T cell receptor beta chains sequenced from one sample in a study of blood T cell repertoires in COVID-19. Sequencing was performed with immunoSEQ multiplex PCR; in TCRdb, only in-frame clones are kept and a portion is missing. The sample holds some 180,000 clones, approximately 85% seen once. The sequenced sample consisted of peripheral blood. Receptors were obtained from a woman aged 55-69 years with acute or convalescent COVID-19.

This sequence joins TRBV6-5 and TRBJ1-4, with D maybe TRBD1 (5 bases). Germline V gene sequence: CDR1 MNHEY, CDR2 SVGAGI. The V and J ends lost 6 bases and 5 bases respectively, with 10 bases between them. The CDR3 is made up of 13 amino acids. This chain's CDR3 is CASSDSWNEKLFF. The CDR3 DNA sequence: TGTGCCAGCAGCGACAGTTGGAATGAAAAACTGTTTTTT.

This chain joins TRBV5-4 and TRBJ2-7; 11 bases fit TRBD2. V trimming: 1 base; J trimming: 4 bases; junction bases outside the gene matches: 10. The length of the CDR3 is 17 residues. Germline lookup yields CDR1 SGHNT and CDR2 YYREEE (reference sequence). The CDR3 coding sequence is TGTGCCAGCAGCTTGAAGATGAAGGGACTAGCGGAATACGAGCAGTACTTC. It translates to CASSLKMKGLAEYEQYF.

The chain recombines TRBV4-1 with TRBJ2-7, with 8 bases fitting TRBD2. V was pared by 0 bases and J by 0 bases, with 4 bases of the junction left unmatched. This CDR3 region has 16 residues. Germline CDR1 reads MGHRA; CDR2 reads YSYEKL. CDR3 in DNA: TGCGCCAGCAGCCAAGAAGGACTAGCCACCTCCTACGAGCAGTACTTC. Its translation: CASSQEGLATSYEQYF.

The chain recombines TRBV11-2 with TRBJ1-2; D call uncertain. V was cut by 0 bases and J by 2 bases, with 10 bases left in between. CDR1 is SGHAT and CDR2 is FQNNGV in the germline V gene. CDR3 length equals 15 residues. In DNA form, the CDR3 reads TGTGCCAGCAGCTTAGATCCGAGAGCCAACTATGGCTACACCTTC. It is translated as CASSLDPRANYGYTF. Supplemented by reference TRBV11-2 and TRBJ1-2, the full variable domain reads EAGVAQSPRYKIIEKRQSVAFWCNPISGHATLYWYQQILGQGPKLLIQFQNNGVVDDSQLPKDRFSAERLKGVDSTLKIQPAKLEDSAVYLCASSLDPRANYGYTFGSGTRLTVV.

CDR3 sequence reads: CASSYSGRGATTEAFF. CDR3 bases: TGTGCCAGCAGTTACTCAGGACGGGGGGCGACCACTGAAGCTTTCTTT. The gene calls are TRBV6-2 or TRBV6-3 and TRBJ1-1, with TRBD1 as a possible D gene (6 bases). Trimming took 0 bases from V and 4 from J, leaving 15 bases between them. Germline V gene data show CDR1 as MNHEY and CDR2 as SVGEGT. The CDR3 consists of 16 residues.

The rearrangement links TRBV12-5 to TRBJ2-3; TRBD1 agrees at 10 bases. Germline V gene lookup returns CDR1 LGHNT and CDR2 FRNRAP. V lost 6 bases to trimming and J lost 5 bases; unmatched junction nucleotides: 5. The CDR3 has 14 residues. The DNA of the CDR3 is TGTGCTAGTGGCCGGGACAGGGGAGGAGATACGCAGTATTTT. Protein: CASGRDRGGDTQYF.

The chain has TRBV28 and TRBJ1-6, with TRBD1 matching over 7 bases. The ends lost 3 bases at V and 7 bases at J; junction bases unmatched: 12. Germline CDR1 reads MDHEN; CDR2 reads SYDVKM. This CDR3 comprises 17 residues. CDR3 residues: CASSFQGRIGGNSPLHF. DNA for the CDR3: TGTGCCAGCAGTTTCCAGGGACGGATAGGGGGCAATTCACCCCTCCACTTT.

The chain links TRBV30 to TRBJ1-2; D is ambiguous. Deletions cut 1 base from V and 6 bases from J, with 9 bases between. CDR3 length equals 12 residues. Germline CDR1 reads GTSNPN; CDR2 reads SVGIG (reference sequence). The CDR3 is CAWSGAVNGYTF. CDR3 nucleotides: TGTGCCTGGAGTGGGGCAGTTAATGGCTACACCTTC.

The genes are TRBV2 and TRBJ1-2; D unclear. Germline CDR1 SNHLY, CDR2 FYNNEI. The CDR3 sequence is 12 residues long. Trimming removed 3 bases from V and 2 bases from J, with 4 bases in between. In DNA form, the CDR3 reads TGTGCCAGCAGTGATCAGAACTATGGCTACACCTTC. Encoded protein: CASSDQNYGYTF.

This chain connects TRBV30 to TRBJ1-3; no clear D gene. V lost 2 bases and J lost 2, with 7 bases in between. The CDR3 runs 13 residues. Germline CDR1 GTSNPN, CDR2 SVGIG (reference sequence). In DNA, the CDR3 is TGTGCCTGGAGTATGCCAGCTGGAAACACCATATATTTT. This codes for CAWSMPAGNTIYF.

The rearrangement joins TRBV6-5 to TRBJ2-7; tentative D call: TRBD2 (5 bases). V was pared by 2 bases and J by 2 bases, with 16 bases between. In germline, CDR1 is MNHEY, CDR2 SVGAGI. There are 16 residues in the CDR3. CDR3 amino acids: CASSYVTWGETYEQYF. The CDR3 DNA follows: TGTGCCAGCAGTTACGTAACTTGGGGAGAAACCTACGAGCAGTACTTC.

Remarks on this clone: Other DNA sequences in this specimen translate into the identical CDR3. The gene calls are TRBV5-4 and TRBJ1-2; the D gene is possibly TRBD1 (5 bases). V was trimmed by 2 bases and J by 5 bases, leaving 10 bases between them. The germline gives CDR1 SGHNT, CDR2 YYREEE (reference sequence). This CDR3 has 13 amino acids. The CDR3: CASSLDRAYGYTF. The CDR3 DNA reads as TGTGCCAGCAGCTTAGACAGAGCATATGGCTACACCTTC.

A single count supports this clone. The chain employs TRBV6-2 or TRBV6-3 and TRBJ2-2; 11 nucleotides agree with TRBD2. The CDR3 contains 16 residues. Per germline, CDR1 MNHEY and CDR2 SVGEGT. V was clipped by 0 bases and J by 7 bases; unmatched bases: 4. CDR3 in amino acids: CASSYSSGRAVGELFF. The CDR3 nucleotides are TGTGCCAGCAGTTACTCTAGCGGGAGGGCCGTCGGGGAGCTGTTTTTT.

In its sample, this clone was seen a few times. The rearrangement uses TRBV9 and TRBJ2-6, with 9 bases matching TRBD1. The J segment lost 1 base and the V segment lost 2 bases, leaving 4 bases of the junction unmatched. Germline V gene sequence: CDR1 SGDLS, CDR2 YYNGEE. The CDR3 runs 17 residues. As DNA, the CDR3 is TGTGCCAGCAGCGTTGGGGACAGGGTGTCTGGGGCCAACGTCCTGACTTTC. This gives the protein CASSVGDRVSGANVLTF.

The chain employs TRBV7-8 and TRBJ2-1; TRBD2 agrees at 10 bases. The trim removed 2 bases at V and 0 bases at J, leaving 7 bases unmatched. Germline CDR1 is SGHVS and CDR2 is FQNEAQ. The CDR3 runs 18 residues. In DNA form, the CDR3 reads TGTGCCAGCAGCTTAAGGACTAGCGGATTCTCCTCCTACAATGAGCAGTTCTTC. Protein product: CASSLRTSGFSSYNEQFF.

This chain joins TRBV29-1 and TRBJ1-5, with a possible D match to TRBD1 (5 bases). Germline V lookup: CDR1 SQVTM, CDR2 ANQGSEA. CDR3 length: 13 residues. V gave up 5 bases and J gave up 7 bases, with 15 bases separating them. CDR3 nucleotides: TGCAGCGTTCAGGGAGGAAGGGACCAGCCCCAGCATTTT. Protein sequence: CSVQGGRDQPQHF.

V usage is TRBV15 and J usage is TRBJ2-2; 10 positions agree with TRBD1. Germline values: CDR1 LNHNV, CDR2 YYDKDF (reference sequence). The CDR3 contains 15 residues. Losses at the gene ends were 9 bases for V and 5 bases for J; bases not matched to a gene: 9. Written as DNA, the CDR3 is TGTGCCACTAATACCGGACAGGGGGGGACCGGGGAGCTGTTTTTT. Translation: CATNTGQGGTGELFF.